The next 28 T cell receptor beta chains were all read from a single sample in a study of patients and donors after allogeneic stem cell transplantation. A single record per CDR3 protein comes from TCRdb applying MiXCR to the RT-PCR reads. The sample shows about a million distinct CDR3 sequences, roughly 18% of them seen only once. The specimen sequenced was blood, either unsorted or a sorted T cell fraction (not recorded which). The receptor set was obtained from a human donor who was either an allogeneic HSCT recipient or a stem cell or donor lymphocyte infusion donor (not recorded which). It is not recorded whose cells these are; they may come from a transplant donor.

The chain links TRBV30 to TRBJ2-3; D gene uncertain. The ends were cut back, 4 bases at V and 1 base at J, with 12 bases in the middle. The CDR3 has 14 residues. CDR1 and CDR2 from the germline V gene are GTSNPN and SVGIG (reference sequence). CDR3 loop: CAWTGRSRTDTQYF. CDR3 nucleotide sequence: TGTGCCTGGACGGGTCGGAGCCGCACAGATACGCAGTATTTT.

The gene calls are TRBV2 and TRBJ2-7; D not resolved. CDR1 is SNHLY and CDR2 is FYNNEI in the germline V gene. V was shortened by 1 base and J by 0 bases, with 10 bases between the two germline ends. The CDR3 contains 15 residues. The CDR3 sequence: CASSEDRLYSYEQYF. Here the CDR3 DNA reads TGTGCCAGCAGTGAAGATCGCCTATACTCCTACGAGCAGTACTTC. The full variable domain, completed using reference TRBV2 and TRBJ2-7, is EPEVTQTPSHQVTQMGQEVILRCVPISNHLYFYWYRQILGQKVEFLVSFYNNEISEKSEIFDDQFSVERPDGSNFTLKIRSTKLEDSAMYFCASSEDRLYSYEQYFGPGTRLTVT.

The sample holds a few counts of this clonotype. The chain has TRBV6-5 and TRBJ2-1, with 8 positions matching TRBD2. There are 16 residues in the CDR3. The trim removed 4 bases at V and 3 bases at J, leaving 8 bases unmatched. CDR1 is MNHEY, CDR2 SVGAGI, per germline. The CDR3 region has the DNA TGTGCCAGCAGTTGGCGTAGCGGGGTACTCTACAATGAGCAGTTCTTC. Protein product: CASSWRSGVLYNEQFF.

This clonotype was picked up a small number of times. The CDR3, as DNA: TGCAGTGCTAGCAAGGGGAGATCGGGTATTGCCCACGAGCAGTACTTC. Amino acid sequence: CSASKGRSGIAHEQYF. The V and J genes are TRBV20-1 and TRBJ2-7; tentatively, D is TRBD1 or TRBD2 (5 bases each). Germline V gene sequence: CDR1 DFQATT, CDR2 SNEGSKA (reference sequence). This CDR3 contains 16 residues. The V end lost 3 bases, the J end lost 5 bases, and 23 bases lay between the germline ends.

V usage is TRBV6-1 and J usage is TRBJ2-7; weak D call: TRBD2 (5 bases). Trimming stripped 3 bases from V and 2 bases from J, with 11 bases between. The germline V gene encodes CDR1 MNHNS and CDR2 SASEGT. The length of the CDR3 is 14 residues. CDR3 region: CASSDGPRAYEQYF. DNA for the CDR3: TGTGCCAGCAGTGATGGCCCGAGGGCCTACGAGCAGTACTTC.

V is TRBV9 and J is TRBJ2-2, with 7 nucleotides matching TRBD2. The J segment lost 4 bases and the V segment lost 3 bases, leaving 15 bases of the junction unmatched. CDR3 size: 18 residues. CDR1 and CDR2 from the germline V gene are SGDLS and YYNGEE. CDR3 sequence (DNA): TGTGCCAGCAGCGACCGTCGGCGGCGGGGGAGTCTCACCGGGGAGCTGTTTTTT. This gives the protein CASSDRRRRGSLTGELFF.

The chain employs TRBV20-1 and TRBJ2-4; D is perhaps TRBD1 (5 bases). The CDR3 is 12 residues long. V was pared by 5 bases and J by 8 bases, with 13 bases between. The germline V gene has CDR1 DFQATT and CDR2 SNEGSKA (reference sequence). The chain's CDR3 is CSAGAGWDIQYF. In nucleotides, the CDR3 is TGCAGTGCTGGGGCAGGATGGGACATTCAGTACTTC.

This clonotype appeared a few times. This rearrangement joins TRBV20-1 to TRBJ1-1; D perhaps matches TRBD1 (6 bases). Trimming removed 3 bases at V and 0 bases at J, with 11 bases between. The CDR3 has 14 amino acids. CDR1 and CDR2 (germline): DFQATT, SNEGSKA (reference sequence). The DNA of the CDR3 is TGCAGTGCTAGGGACAGAACCATGAACACTGAAGCTTTCTTT. As protein: CSARDRTMNTEAFF.

This clonotype was detected a few times. The chain combines TRBV6-2 or TRBV6-3 with TRBJ2-1; D might be TRBD1 (5 bases). Trimming removed 6 bases from V and 3 bases from J, with 15 bases in between. CDR1 is MNHEY, CDR2 SVGEGT, per germline. The CDR3 length is 15 residues. The CDR3 DNA follows: TGTGCCAGCAGCTCCGTCCAGGGTAACTACAATGAGCAGTTCTTC. Protein product: CASSSVQGNYNEQFF.

The sample holds a few counts of this clonotype. The chain recombines TRBV20-1 with TRBJ2-4; D ambiguous. This CDR3 region has 11 residues. The V end was cut by 5 bases, the J end by 0 bases, with 2 bases between. The germline V gene encodes CDR1 DFQATT and CDR2 SNEGSKA (reference sequence). In DNA form, the CDR3 reads TGCAGTGCTGTAGCCAAAAACATTCAGTACTTC. It translates to CSAVAKNIQYF.

The sample holds a few counts of this clonotype. The V gene is TRBV10-3, the J gene TRBJ1-2; TRBD1 agrees at 7 bases. Germline V gene sequence: CDR1 ENHRY, CDR2 SYGVKD. The CDR3 totals 15 residues. Germline trimming cut 5 bases from V and 4 bases from J; bases unmatched to any gene: 10. The CDR3 bases are TGTGCCATCAGTAAAGTCTCGGCAGGGGGCTATGGCTACACCTTC. It yields the protein CAISKVSAGGYGYTF.

The V call is TRBV6-2 or TRBV6-3, the J call TRBJ2-5; the match to TRBD2 covers 7 bases. The CDR3 consists of 14 residues. From germline, CDR1 is MNHEY and CDR2 SVGEGT. V was pared by 7 bases and J by 1 base, with 6 bases of the junction left unmatched. The CDR3 bases are TGTGCCAGCAATAAGCGGGGAGCCCAAGAGACCCAGTACTTC. Residues: CASNKRGAQETQYF.

The gene calls are TRBV2 and TRBJ2-2; 8 bases align to TRBD2. Trimming at V came to 6 bases and at J to 4 bases, leaving 1 base not matched to a gene. Germline values: CDR1 SNHLY, CDR2 FYNNEI. This CDR3 contains 13 residues. Here the CDR3 DNA reads TGTGCCAGCAGAGCGGGAGTCACCGGGGAGCTGTTTTTT. This translates into CASRAGVTGELFF.

This clonotype was found a few times. This sequence joins TRBV2 and TRBJ2-2; D is unclear. The germline V gene encodes CDR1 SNHLY and CDR2 FYNNEI. This CDR3 has 15 residues. The V end was cut by 8 bases, the J end by 2 bases, with 15 bases between. The CDR3 loop is CASATALRNTGELFF. The DNA for the CDR3 is TGTGCCAGCGCTACCGCCCTTCGCAACACCGGGGAGCTGTTTTTT. The full variable domain, with the rest looked up from reference TRBV2 and TRBJ2-2, is EPEVTQTPSHQVTQMGQEVILRCVPISNHLYFYWYRQILGQKVEFLVSFYNNEISEKSEIFDDQFSVERPDGSNFTLKIRSTKLEDSAMYFCASATALRNTGELFFGEGSRLTVL.

This clonotype was counted between two and nine times. The rearrangement joins TRBV14 to TRBJ1-2; D is undetermined. Trimming pared 1 base from V and 8 bases from J, leaving 11 bases between. Germline V CDR1 and CDR2: SGHDN, FVKESK. The CDR3 sequence is 13 residues long. CDR3 residues: CASSQVLSGGYTF. CDR3 nucleotides: TGTGCCAGCAGCCAAGTGCTCAGTGGGGGCTACACCTTC.

This clonotype appeared many times. The CDR3 loop reads CASSQGTRESPNEQFF. The CDR3 DNA sequence: TGTGCCAGCAGCCAAGGTACGCGGGAGTCCCCCAATGAGCAGTTCTTC. V is TRBV4-2 and J is TRBJ2-1, with TRBD2 matching over 7 bases. Per the germline V gene, CDR1 is LGHNA and CDR2 is YNFKEQ. V was clipped by 1 base and J by 6 bases; unmatched bases: 9. This CDR3 has 16 residues.

The V call is TRBV9, the J call TRBJ1-2; no reliable D call. This CDR3 has 14 amino acids. V dropped 3 bases and J dropped 1 base, with 10 bases sitting between them. In germline, CDR1 is SGDLS, CDR2 YYNGEE. CDR3 coding DNA: TGTGCCAGCAGCGGACCGAGGGTTAACTATGGCTACACCTTC. Amino acid sequence: CASSGPRVNYGYTF.

This clonotype was detected a few times. This rearrangement joins TRBV2 to TRBJ2-7; TRBD1 matches at 12 bases. The CDR3 loop spans 14 amino acids. Germline lookup yields CDR1 SNHLY and CDR2 FYNNEI. With V trimmed by 5 bases and J by 5 bases, 4 bases remained unmatched. CDR3 protein: CASSRDRGLNEQYF. CDR3 nucleotides: TGTGCCAGCAGTCGGGACAGGGGGCTGAACGAGCAGTACTTC.

This clonotype was detected only a few times. The chain employs TRBV5-1 and TRBJ2-3, with D possibly being TRBD1 or TRBD2 (5 bases each). Germline V gene lookup returns CDR1 SGHRS and CDR2 YFSETQ. CDR3 length: 14 residues. Trimming removed 1 base from V and 4 bases from J, with 10 bases in between. CDR3 region: CASSLSRGADTQYF. CDR3 DNA sequence: TGCGCCAGCAGCTTGAGTAGGGGAGCAGATACGCAGTATTTT.

This clonotype was counted a few times. The rearrangement links TRBV9 to TRBJ2-7; 8 bases are shared with TRBD2. The CDR3 spans 14 residues. The germline CDR1 and CDR2 sequences are SGDLS and YYNGEE. Germline trimming cut 0 bases from V and 6 bases from J; bases unmatched to any gene: 5. CDR3 in amino acids: CASSVDGLAGEQYF. As DNA, the CDR3 is TGTGCCAGCAGCGTAGACGGACTAGCTGGCGAGCAGTACTTC.

A few counts support this clonotype. The chain employs TRBV20-1 and TRBJ2-4, with 10 nucleotides matching TRBD1. Germline CDR1 and CDR2: DFQATT and SNEGSKA (reference sequence). This CDR3 contains 15 residues. V was pared by 6 bases and J by 6 bases, with 11 bases of the junction left unmatched. CDR3 region: CSATPGQGWGNIQYF. For the CDR3, the DNA is TGCAGTGCAACTCCGGGACAGGGGTGGGGAAACATTCAGTACTTC.

This clonotype has only a few counts. This CDR3 reads CSVSGGKEDTQYF. The CDR3 DNA reads as TGCAGTGTTTCGGGGGGCAAGGAAGATACGCAGTATTTT. The chain uses TRBV20-1 and TRBJ2-3, with D maybe TRBD2 (7 bases). Trimming took 7 bases from V and 5 from J, leaving 16 bases between them. Germline values: CDR1 DFQATT, CDR2 SNEGSKA (reference sequence). CDR3 length: 13 amino acids.

This clonotype occurred many times. The rearrangement joins TRBV24-1 to TRBJ2-3; no definite D call. Trimming took off 9 bases at V and 0 bases at J, with 6 bases between the two ends. CDR1 is KGHDR and CDR2 is SFDVKD in the germline V gene. CDR3 size: 12 residues. The CDR3 protein is CATATSTDTQYF. CDR3 nucleotide sequence: TGTGCCACCGCCACTAGCACAGATACGCAGTATTTT.

This clonotype was observed a few times. The gene calls are TRBV12-3 or TRBV12-4 and TRBJ2-5; 7 bases match TRBD2. The V gene end was trimmed by 3 bases and the J gene end by 3 bases; junction bases not matched to a gene: 4. This CDR3 region has 14 residues. The CDR3 is CASSFGTNKETQYF. CDR3 bases: TGTGCCAGCAGTTTTGGGACTAATAAAGAGACCCAGTACTTC.

The rearrangement joins TRBV6-1 to TRBJ2-7; D is possibly TRBD2 (5 bases). This CDR3 comprises 13 residues. V lost 6 bases, J lost 3 bases, and 12 bases lay in between. Germline CDR1 MNHNS, CDR2 SASEGT. The CDR3 DNA follows: TGTGCCAGCAGAAAAATAGCGAGCTACGAGCAGTACTTC. Translation gives CASRKIASYEQYF.

The rearrangement uses TRBV29-1 and TRBJ2-7; 7 bases are a match to TRBD1. Germline loops: CDR1 SQVTM, CDR2 ANQGSEA. With V trimmed by 7 bases and J by 5 bases, 11 bases remained unmatched. CDR3 length: 13 amino acids. For the CDR3, the DNA is TGCAGCGCCGAAACAGGGGATAGGAACGAGCAGTACTTC. This sequence encodes CSAETGDRNEQYF.

The rearrangement uses TRBV30 and TRBJ1-2; the D is unclear. Trimming removed 3 bases at V and 5 bases at J, with 10 bases between. There are 12 residues in the CDR3. Per germline, CDR1 GTSNPN and CDR2 SVGIG (reference sequence). CDR3 region: CAWSDIMYGYTF. The CDR3 DNA reads TGTGCCTGGAGCGACATCATGTATGGCTACACCTTC.

The chain recombines TRBV5-1 with TRBJ2-3; the match to TRBD1 covers 10 bases. Per the germline V gene, CDR1 is SGHRS and CDR2 is YFSETQ. The CDR3 extends over 16 amino acids. Trimming at V came to 0 bases and at J to 5 bases, leaving 6 bases not matched to a gene. This CDR3 is CASSLGDRGEGDTQYF. The DNA of the CDR3 is TGCGCCAGCAGCTTGGGGGACAGGGGAGAGGGAGATACGCAGTATTTT.